The 21 T cell receptor beta chains listed next were all sequenced from one sample in a study of OX40 agonist ivuxolimab in advanced cancers. Produced via immunoSEQ multiplex PCR; TCRdb's table is partial and in-frame only. The sample includes about 25,000 clones, just over 85% seen only once; the top ten take about 15%. The sequencing here drew on CD4+ or CD8+ T cells sorted from blood, taken in a trial of the OX40 agonist ivuxolimab. The receptors originated from an adult with an advanced solid tumor such as melanoma, head and neck, liver or kidney cancer.

The V call is TRBV4-2, the J call TRBJ2-7, with no clear D. CDR1 and CDR2 from the germline V gene are LGHNA and YNFKEQ. This CDR3 is built from 13 residues. V shed 1 base and J shed 3 bases, with 7 bases lying between them. CDR3 sequence (DNA): TGTGCCAGCAGCCAAGGCTCTGTCTACGAGCAGTACTTC. Amino acid sequence: CASSQGSVYEQYF.

The rearrangement joins TRBV7-7 to TRBJ2-1, with 12 bases aligning to TRBD2. This CDR3 is 14 amino acids long. From germline, CDR1 is SSHAT and CDR2 FNYEAQ (reference sequence). Trimming cost V 4 bases and J 8 bases; bases outside gene matches: 3. The chain's CDR3 is CASSSTSGGDEQFF. The CDR3 DNA sequence: TGTGCCAGCAGCTCGACTAGCGGGGGTGATGAGCAGTTCTTC.

This chain links TRBV4-2 with TRBJ1-1; 8 bases align to TRBD1. The CDR3 extends over 15 amino acids. CDR1 LGHNA and CDR2 YNFKEQ come from the germline V gene. Losses at the gene ends were 3 bases for V and 6 bases for J; bases not matched to a gene: 9. CDR3 bases: TGTGCCAGCAGCCATCGCCTGGACAGGGAGGCTGAAGCTTTCTTT. It is translated as CASSHRLDREAEAFF.

This chain joins TRBV2 and TRBJ1-1; no clear D. Per germline, CDR1 SNHLY and CDR2 FYNNEI. The V end was cut by 9 bases, the J end by 5 bases, with 10 bases between. The CDR3 runs to 11 residues. Here the CDR3 DNA reads TGTGCCAGAGAAGCCGAGACTGAAGCTTTCTTT. As protein: CAREAETEAFF.

This clone was seen just once. The chain uses TRBV15 and TRBJ2-1; 9 bases agree with TRBD2. Per germline, CDR1 LNHNV and CDR2 YYDKDF (reference sequence). V shed 5 bases and J 0 bases; nucleotides not matched to a gene: 5. This CDR3 has 16 residues. The DNA for the CDR3 is TGTGCCACCAGCGAACCAGCGGGGGGCTCCTACAATGAGCAGTTCTTC. Translation gives CATSEPAGGSYNEQFF.

The chain employs TRBV13 and TRBJ1-3; 8 positions agree with TRBD1. CDR1 and CDR2 (germline): PRHDT, FYEKMQ (reference sequence). The CDR3 is 15 residues long. After removal of 5 bases from V and 4 bases from J, the junction contained 7 bases not matched to a gene. CDR3: CASSADRVYGNTIYF. The CDR3 DNA sequence: TGTGCCAGCAGCGCGGACAGGGTTTACGGAAACACCATATATTTT.

In this sample, this clone turned up a few times. The V gene is TRBV19, the J gene TRBJ2-7, with D perhaps matching TRBD1 (5 bases). Per the germline V gene, CDR1 is LNHDA and CDR2 is SQIVND (reference sequence). The CDR3 length is 13 residues. With 6 bases removed from V and 2 bases from J, the gap between germline ends came to 11 bases. The CDR3 protein is CASSWGRAYEQYF. Here the CDR3 DNA reads TGTGCCAGTAGCTGGGGCAGGGCCTACGAGCAGTACTTC.

The V gene is TRBV6-1, the J gene TRBJ1-3, with unresolved D. Germline values: CDR1 MNHNS, CDR2 SASEGT. The CDR3 consists of 11 residues. V dropped 8 bases and J dropped 4 bases, with 6 bases sitting between them. CDR3 in DNA: TGTGCCAGCGTACAGGGAAACACCATATATTTT. This encodes CASVQGNTIYF.

This clone was observed a few times. The chain recombines TRBV4-1 with TRBJ1-6; the match to TRBD1 covers 8 bases. V lost 0 bases and J lost 10; bases outside the gene matches: 5. This CDR3 is 15 amino acids long. From germline, CDR1 is MGHRA and CDR2 YSYEKL. The CDR3 DNA reads TGCGCCAGCAGCCAAGACCCAGGGGGCTTATCACCCCTCCACTTT. Amino acids: CASSQDPGGLSPLHF.

The rearrangement links TRBV5-1 to TRBJ2-7, with D unclear. The V gene lost 3 bases and the J gene lost 2 bases, with 3 bases spanning the gap. Germline assignment: CDR1 SGHRS and CDR2 YFSETQ. The CDR3 extends over 11 amino acids. CDR3 coding DNA: TGCGCCAGCAGCTCCCCCTACGAGCAGTACTTC. Translating gives CASSSPYEQYF.

The chain is built from TRBV6-6 and TRBJ1-5; D is unclear. Trimming cost V 6 bases and J 2 bases, with 8 bases left between them. The CDR3 has 13 residues. Germline assignment: CDR1 MNHNY and CDR2 SVGAGI (reference sequence). The CDR3 region has the DNA TGTGCCAGCAGCGGGGTAGGCAATCAGCCCCAGCATTTT. Encoded protein: CASSGVGNQPQHF.

This chain joins TRBV2 and TRBJ1-3; D perhaps matches TRBD1 (5 bases). The germline V gene encodes CDR1 SNHLY and CDR2 FYNNEI. The CDR3 is 14 residues long. V lost 3 bases and J lost 4, with 10 bases in between. CDR3 sequence reads: CASSDRGQGNTIYF. The CDR3 coding sequence is TGTGCCAGCAGTGACCGGGGCCAGGGAAACACCATATATTTT.

The chain joins TRBV4-1 to TRBJ2-7; no clear D. CDR3 length equals 16 residues. Trimming removed 1 base from V and 3 bases from J, with 16 bases in between. Per the germline V gene, CDR1 is MGHRA and CDR2 is YSYEKL. CDR3 region: CASSQVGTGQSYEQYF. CDR3 nucleotides: TGCGCCAGCAGCCAAGTCGGAACCGGGCAGAGCTACGAGCAGTACTTC.

The gene calls are TRBV28 and TRBJ1-5; D gene unclear. The germline gives CDR1 MDHEN, CDR2 SYDVKM. The CDR3 has 11 amino acids. V dropped 3 bases and J dropped 11 bases, with 8 bases sitting between them. In nucleotides, the CDR3 is TGTGCCAGCAGTTTCATAGGGACCCAGCATTTT. Translated, it gives CASSFIGTQHF.

The chain couples TRBV9 to TRBJ1-4, with D possibly being TRBD1 (6 bases). This CDR3 comprises 15 residues. Trimming took 6 bases from V and 1 from J, leaving 13 bases between them. Per germline, CDR1 SGDLS and CDR2 YYNGEE. CDR3 nucleotides: TGTGCCAGCACTAGGGGGGGAGGAACTAATGAAAAACTGTTTTTT. As protein: CASTRGGGTNEKLFF.

CDR3 loop: CASSLDVDRYNEQFF. The DNA for the CDR3 is TGCGCCAGCAGCTTGGATGTGGACCGCTACAATGAGCAGTTCTTC. This chain links TRBV5-1 with TRBJ2-1; D remains unclear. Per germline, CDR1 SGHRS and CDR2 YFSETQ. V lost 0 bases and J 3 bases, leaving 10 bases between the germline ends. The CDR3 spans 15 residues.

The J gene is TRBJ2-2, the V gene TRBV5-1, with D possibly being TRBD1 (5 bases). The V gene's germline CDR1 is SGHRS and CDR2 YFSETQ. Trimming took 0 bases from V and 4 from J, leaving 7 bases between them. CDR3 length: 14 amino acids. CDR3 in amino acids: CASSLGQFTGELFF. CDR3 coding DNA: TGCGCCAGCAGCTTGGGACAGTTCACCGGGGAGCTGTTTTTT. Full variable domain (outside the CDR3, taken from reference TRBV5-1 and TRBJ2-2): KAGVTQTPRYLIKTRGQQVTLSCSPISGHRSVSWYQQTPGQGLQFLFEYFSETQRNKGNFPGRFSGRQFSNSRSEMNVSTLELGDSALYLCASSLGQFTGELFFGEGSRLTVL.

The J gene is TRBJ2-1, the V gene TRBV7-9; perhaps TRBD2 as D (7 bases). The CDR3 extends over 15 amino acids. The V end lost 5 bases, the J end lost 8 bases, and 19 bases lay between the germline ends. The V gene's germline CDR1 is SEHNR and CDR2 FQNEAQ (reference sequence). The CDR3 DNA follows: TGTGCCAGCAGCCCTCGAGGGGGGGCGAGGGATGAGCAGTTCTTC. Translated: CASSPRGGARDEQFF. The complete variable domain, with remaining parts taken from reference TRBV7-9 and TRBJ2-1, reads DTGVSQNPRHKITKRGQNVTFRCDPISEHNRLYWYRQTLGQGPEFLTYFQNEAQLEKSRLLSDRFSAERPKGSFSTLEIQRTEQGDSAMYLCASSPRGGARDEQFFGPGTRLTVL.

The chain employs TRBV7-8 and TRBJ1-1; weak D call: TRBD1 (5 bases). Germline V CDR1 and CDR2: SGHVS, FQNEAQ. The CDR3 is 14 residues long. V was trimmed by 5 bases and J by 3 bases, leaving 13 bases between them. The CDR3 region is CASSPWDDHTEAFF. The CDR3, as DNA: TGTGCCAGCAGCCCCTGGGACGATCACACTGAAGCTTTCTTT.

This chain joins TRBV6-5 and TRBJ1-1; 7 bases align to TRBD1. The germline V gene encodes CDR1 MNHEY and CDR2 SVGAGI. The trim removed 5 bases at V and 6 bases at J, leaving 0 bases unmatched. This CDR3 is built from 11 residues. In nucleotides, the CDR3 is TGTGCCAGCAGTACAGGGGCTGAAGCTTTCTTT. It is translated as CASSTGAEAFF.

In this sample, this clone turned up once. The chain couples TRBV15 to TRBJ2-7; D is tentatively TRBD1 or TRBD2 (5 bases each). The CDR3 has 14 residues. V was pared by 0 bases and J by 4 bases, with 10 bases between. From germline, CDR1 is LNHNV and CDR2 YYDKDF (reference sequence). CDR3 residues: CATSRDGGSYEQYF. CDR3 in DNA: TGTGCCACCAGCAGAGATGGGGGTTCTTACGAGCAGTACTTC.